This T cell receptor (beta chain) was recovered during a study of blood T cell repertoires in COVID-19. On the study more broadly: Acute and convalescent COVID-19 specimens originated in the United States, Italy and Spain. T cells, B-cell-depleted T cells, or PBMCs provided the cDNA or gDNA that served as material.

V gave up 1 base and J gave up 4 bases, with 5 bases separating them. CDR1 is SEHNR and CDR2 is FQNEAQ in the germline V gene (reference sequence). The CDR3 is 13 amino acids. This clone was seen at least ten times. Study processing details: From reference gene primer amplification, estimates of nucleated cell counts were derived. Sequenced by immunoSEQ multiplex PCR; TCRdb stores in-frame clones only, minus some. D and trimming come from the DNA, and the V and J calls and clone size come from that table. Here the sample spans about 140,000 clones, roughly 85% being singletons. Source material: peripheral blood. The genes are TRBV7-9 and TRBJ1-3; D is unresolved. The source is a man aged 60-69 years with acute or convalescent COVID-19. CDR3 loop: CASSLGHGNTIYF. Written as DNA, the CDR3 is TGTGCCAGCAGCTTAGGGCACGGAAACACCATATATTTT.